This T cell receptor beta chain derives from a study of T cell clusters in autoimmune cytopenias. Study-wide results and caveats: TRB repertoire shifts in secondary cytopenia and chronic lymphocytic leukemia mostly reflected lymphoma, not autoimmunity.

Multiplex touch-down PCR amplified TRB using TRB-A and TRB-B pools in one tube. TCRdb reprocessed the multiplex PCR reads; each CDR3 protein has one entry and no DNA is given. This sample's table has some 1,400 distinct CDR3 sequences. Of note for this clonotype: Its target is not known.

Some 40,000 genome equivalents of blood DNA were amplified for TRB. Chronic lymphocytic leukemia controls were untreated, lacked autoimmune cytopenia, and had mean age approximately 71, median around 59 years. CDR3 size: 15 residues. Per germline, CDR1 SGHRS and CDR2 YFSETQ. These data are also associated with another study on T cell repertoires in aging, cancer and after chemotherapy. This second report adds: In each cancer cohort, median generation probability increased across chemotherapy, suggesting thymic output rebounded.

The receptor was derived from a human donor with chronic lymphocytic leukemia. The rearrangement links TRBV5-1 to TRBJ2-7; TCRdb's D gene call, TRBD1, goes unchecked for lack of DNA. Sequenced: peripheral blood. CDR3 in amino acids: CASSLSGGSSYEQYF.